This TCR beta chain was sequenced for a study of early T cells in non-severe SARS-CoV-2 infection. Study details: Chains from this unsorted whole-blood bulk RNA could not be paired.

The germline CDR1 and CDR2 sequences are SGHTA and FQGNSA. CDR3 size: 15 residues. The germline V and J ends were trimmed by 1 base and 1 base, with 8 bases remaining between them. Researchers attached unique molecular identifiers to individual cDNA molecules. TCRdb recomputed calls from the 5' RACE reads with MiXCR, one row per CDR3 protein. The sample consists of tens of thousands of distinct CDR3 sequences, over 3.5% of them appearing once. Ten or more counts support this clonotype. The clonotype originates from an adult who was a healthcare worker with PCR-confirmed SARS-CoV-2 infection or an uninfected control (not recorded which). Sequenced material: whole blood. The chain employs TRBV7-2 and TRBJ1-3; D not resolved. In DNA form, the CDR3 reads TGTGCCAGCAGCTTAGTATCAGCTTCTGGAAACACCATATATTTT. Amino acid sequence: CASSLVSASGNTIYF.